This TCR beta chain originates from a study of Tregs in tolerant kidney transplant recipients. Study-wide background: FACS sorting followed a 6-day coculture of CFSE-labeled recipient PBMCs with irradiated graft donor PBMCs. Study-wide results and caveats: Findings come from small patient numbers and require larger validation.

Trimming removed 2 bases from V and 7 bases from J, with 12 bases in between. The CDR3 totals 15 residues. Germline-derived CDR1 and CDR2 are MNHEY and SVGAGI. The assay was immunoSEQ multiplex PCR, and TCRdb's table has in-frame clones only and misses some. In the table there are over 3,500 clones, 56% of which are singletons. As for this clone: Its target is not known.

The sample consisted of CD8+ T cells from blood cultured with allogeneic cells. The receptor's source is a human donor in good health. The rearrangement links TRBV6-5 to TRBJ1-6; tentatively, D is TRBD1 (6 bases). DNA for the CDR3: TGTGCCAGCAGTTACCTCCGACAGGAGAATTCACCCCTCCACTTT. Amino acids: CASSYLRQENSPLHF.